This T cell receptor (beta chain) was sequenced during a study of radiotherapy plus CTLA-4 blockade in lung cancer. Regarding the study as a whole: Dynamics of early blood T cell clones, together with interferon-beta, were reportedly the best predictors of response.

This CDR3 has 13 residues. Germline-derived CDR1 and CDR2 are SEHNR and FQNEAQ (reference sequence). Trimming cost V 7 bases and J 3 bases; bases outside gene matches: 3. Some clones are missing from TCRdb's copy, which holds only in-frame ones; the method was immunoSEQ multiplex PCR. There are approximately 85,000 clones in the sample; under 85% occur only once, and roughly 14% lies in the top ten. In the case of this clone: Antigen: not known.

The J gene is TRBJ2-5, the V gene TRBV7-9; 9 nucleotides match TRBD1. The source of this sequence is a human donor with non-small cell lung cancer that progressed on radiotherapy plus ipilimumab. The specimen comprised peripheral blood, sampled from a patient treated with radiotherapy plus ipilimumab. CDR3 in amino acids: CASIDRGKETQYF. DNA for the CDR3: TGTGCCAGCATAGACAGGGGGAAAGAGACCCAGTACTTC.